The clone carrying this T cell receptor (beta chain) was counted at least ten times. Its antigen is unidentified. A junction end diverges from the germline sequence, so it may reflect a read error. This sample was included in a study of T-cell reconstitution after alpha-beta-depleted transplantation in children. Germline V lookup: CDR1 DFQATT, CDR2 SNEGSKA (reference sequence). CDR3 length: 13 residues. The library targeted TCRbeta and was prepared with unique molecular identifiers. Via MiXCR, TCRdb re-called the PCR reads, giving one row per CDR3 protein. The sample lists over 15,000 distinct CDR3 sequences; roughly 13% were seen once. Study-wide points: After transplant, high TCRbeta diversity at day 60 in some patients arose from surviving recipient T cells and thymic progenitors. Several hundred graft clones that had expanded were reportedly the source of alpha-beta T cells about two months after transplant. Diversity and T-cell counts at one year after transplant derived mostly from new T cells.

The rearrangement links TRBV20-1 to TRBJ2-2, with 8 bases fitting TRBD1. This TCR was recovered from a female patient under 10 years old who had a stem cell transplant for congenital amegakaryocytic thrombocytopenia, so the T cells may come from the graft donor. The sequenced sample was PBMCs, mostly from graft donor cells, obtained 60 days after TCRalphabeta/CD19-depleted stem cell transplant. The CDR3: CSAAGGDTGELSF. DNA of the CDR3: TGCAGTGCTGCAGGGGGCGACACCGGGGAGCTGTCTTTT.